The source of this T cell receptor (beta chain) is a study of T cell responses to AZD1222 COVID-19 vaccine. Broader study findings: Spike-specific TCR breadth and depth grew following two AZD1222 doses. White British people made up most donors, females outnumbered males, and clonal diversity was possibly underestimated. Repertoire sampling occurred only after the peak T cell response.

This table comes from immunoSEQ multiplex PCR, and its TCRdb copy is limited to in-frame clones, with some not included. This table has about 92,000 clones, about nine tenths appearing once. Comment on this clone: The antigen remains undetermined.

CDR3 length: 14 amino acids. Germline V gene lookup returns CDR1 LNHDA and CDR2 SQIVND (reference sequence). V was pared by 3 bases and J by 5 bases, with 13 bases between. V gene TRBV19 combines with J gene TRBJ1-1; D remains unclear. The sequence came from an adult in good health. The specimen was peripheral blood, collected on day 0 of AZD1222 vaccination. The CDR3 DNA reads TGTGCCAGTAGTATTCGGCAGGAGGGAACTGAAGCTTTCTTT. It translates to CASSIRQEGTEAFF.